The 13 T cell receptor beta chains in this list originate from one sample, sequenced in a study of blood T cells in healthy people across ages. It was with a sample-barcoded 5' primer and a J-beta primer mix that a second PCR of roughly 6 to 12 cycles was run. TCRdb re-derived calls from the 5' RACE reads in MiXCR, one entry per CDR3 protein. This table holds 1.5 million or so distinct CDR3 sequences, roughly 45% found once. Sequenced sample: blood. The receptors originated from a woman in her late teens or twenties in good health.

The CDR3 spells CASSPNPGGTTEAFF. DNA of the CDR3: TGTGCCAGCAGTCCAAATCCCGGGGGTACCACTGAAGCTTTCTTT. The chain has TRBV6-1 and TRBJ1-1; weak D call: TRBD1 (5 bases). The CDR3 length is 15 residues. Germline assignment: CDR1 MNHNS and CDR2 SASEGT. V gave up 5 bases and J gave up 4 bases, with 17 bases separating them.

V and J are TRBV6-1 and TRBJ1-2; TRBD1 might be the D (6 bases). Germline loops: CDR1 MNHNS, CDR2 SASEGT. Trimming cost V 5 bases and J 0 bases, with 13 bases left between them. The CDR3 totals 15 residues. The CDR3 region is CASSLRNRANYGYTF. DNA of the CDR3: TGTGCCAGCAGTTTAAGAAACAGGGCTAACTATGGCTACACCTTC.

About this clonotype: One end of the junction is discordant with germline, which a read error may explain. This chain joins TRBV7-7 and TRBJ2-1, with 11 bases lining up with TRBD2. The CDR3 covers 17 residues. Germline CDR1 reads SSHAT; CDR2 reads FNYEAQ (reference sequence). DNA for the CDR3: TGTGCTAGCAGCCCACACCTGGGGACTAGCGGAGACAATGAGCAGTTCTTC. Translated, it gives CASSPHLGTSGDNEQFF. The variable domain in full, with the rest retrieved from reference TRBV7-7 and TRBJ2-1, is GAGVSQSPRYKVTKRGQDVTLRCDPISSHATLYWYQQALGQGPEFLTYFNYEAQPDKSGLPSDRFSAERPEGSISTLTIQRTEQRDSAMYRCASSPHLGTSGDNEQFFGPGTRLTVL.

The sample holds a few counts of this clonotype. The chain employs TRBV10-2 and TRBJ1-2, with D uncertain. There are 16 residues in the CDR3. Germline V gene lookup returns CDR1 WSHSY and CDR2 SAAADI. The V gene lost 4 bases and the J gene lost 4 bases, with 19 bases spanning the gap. The CDR3 sequence is CASSGNIDGMGYGYTF. The CDR3, as DNA: TGCGCCAGCAGTGGGAATATCGATGGTATGGGCTATGGCTACACCTTC.

The J gene is TRBJ2-5, the V gene TRBV5-6, with TRBD2 matching 8 bases. From germline, CDR1 is SGHDT and CDR2 YYEEEE. CDR3 size: 16 residues. Trimming at V came to 3 bases and at J to 11 bases, leaving 18 bases not matched to a gene. Here the CDR3 DNA reads TGTGCCAGCAGCTCCCCACTAGCGGATTCCTACAATGAGCAGTACTTC. This encodes CASSSPLADSYNEQYF.

Only a few counts were recorded for this clonotype. The chain couples TRBV12-3 or TRBV12-4 to TRBJ2-1; no clear D gene. The CDR3 extends over 11 amino acids. V was cut by 6 bases and J by 7 bases, with 7 bases left in between. The CDR3 sequence: CASRKKNEQFF. The CDR3 DNA is TGTGCCAGCAGAAAAAAAAATGAGCAGTTCTTC.

This clonotype has more than one count but fewer than ten. The chain joins TRBV7-2 to TRBJ1-5, with unresolved D. This CDR3 comprises 13 residues. The V end lost 1 base, the J end lost 9 bases, and 10 bases lay between the germline ends. Germline V gene sequence: CDR1 SGHTA, CDR2 FQGNSA. CDR3 sequence: CASSLGLGWPQHF. The CDR3 DNA follows: TGTGCCAGCAGCTTAGGCCTTGGGTGGCCCCAGCATTTT.

The chain links TRBV11-2 to TRBJ1-1; no clear D gene. The CDR3 totals 18 residues. The V end lost 3 bases, the J end lost 0 bases, and 20 bases lay between the germline ends. Per germline, CDR1 SGHAT and CDR2 FQNNGV. CDR3 in DNA: TGTGCCAGCAGCTTTCGGCAGACACGTAAAGCACTGAACACTGAAGCTTTCTTT. The encoded protein is CASSFRQTRKALNTEAFF.

V is TRBV7-9 and J is TRBJ1-5; D remains ambiguous. V lost 7 bases to trimming and J lost 5 bases, with 15 bases between them. The CDR3 totals 14 residues. Germline V gene sequence: CDR1 SEHNR, CDR2 FQNEAQ (reference sequence). The CDR3 nucleotides are TGTGCCAGCATCTGGCCTCGGGGATATCAGCCCCAGCATTTT. Translated: CASIWPRGYQPQHF.

This clonotype was recorded a few times. The chain combines TRBV6-6 with TRBJ2-7; the D is unclear. Germline-derived CDR1 and CDR2 are MNHNY and SVGAGI (reference sequence). Trimming took 0 bases from V and 3 from J, leaving 6 bases between them. The CDR3 loop spans 13 amino acids. CDR3 in DNA: TGTGCCAGCAGTTACTCGCAACTCTACGAGCAGTACTTC. This encodes CASSYSQLYEQYF.

The chain is built from TRBV6-2 or TRBV6-3 and TRBJ1-1; D is unclear. V lost 2 bases and J 8 bases, leaving 21 bases between the germline ends. The CDR3 has 16 residues. Germline loops: CDR1 MNHEY, CDR2 SVGEGT. CDR3 in DNA: TGTGCCAGCAGTTACAACAGAGAGGATAGCGGGCGGGAAGCTTTCTTT. It translates to CASSYNREDSGREAFF.

The chain uses TRBV2 and TRBJ1-4; 8 nucleotides match TRBD1. Trimming removed 10 bases from V and 5 bases from J; junction bases left unmatched: 12. The CDR3 consists of 15 residues. Germline CDR1 and CDR2: SNHLY and FYNNEI. The CDR3 loop is CATPSPGGQNEKLFF. CDR3 nucleotides: TGTGCCACCCCGAGCCCAGGGGGCCAGAATGAAAAACTGTTTTTT.

The sample holds a few counts of this clonotype. The chain joins TRBV6-5 to TRBJ2-3; D not resolved. This CDR3 contains 13 residues. The germline V gene has CDR1 MNHEY and CDR2 SVGAGI. With 7 bases removed from V and 0 bases from J, the gap between germline ends came to 8 bases. The CDR3 is CASIMHSTDTQYF. CDR3 nucleotides: TGTGCCAGCATAATGCACAGCACAGATACGCAGTATTTT.